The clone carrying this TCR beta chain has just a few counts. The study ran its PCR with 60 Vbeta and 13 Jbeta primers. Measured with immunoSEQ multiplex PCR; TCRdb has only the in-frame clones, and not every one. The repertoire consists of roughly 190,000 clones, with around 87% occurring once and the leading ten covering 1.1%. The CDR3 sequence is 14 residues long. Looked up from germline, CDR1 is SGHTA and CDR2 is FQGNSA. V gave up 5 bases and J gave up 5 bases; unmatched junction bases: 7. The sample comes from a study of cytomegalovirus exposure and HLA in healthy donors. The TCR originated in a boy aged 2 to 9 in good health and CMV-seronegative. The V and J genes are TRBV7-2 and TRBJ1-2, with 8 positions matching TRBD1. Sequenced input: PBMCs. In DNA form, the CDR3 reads TGTGCCAGCAGCCCAGACAGGGGCCCGTATGGCTACACCTTC. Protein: CASSPDRGPYGYTF.